These T cell receptor beta chains were read from a single sample in a study of blood T cell repertoires in COVID-19. TCRdb keeps only in-frame clones here, not all; method: immunoSEQ multiplex PCR. The sample carries 30,000 to 40,000 clones, 90% recorded once. The sample comprised peripheral blood. Source of these receptors: an elderly man with acute or convalescent COVID-19. The CDR3 runs from the conserved cysteine through the conserved F or W. A D gene is named only where the DNA matches it firmly. Only some rows state a clone size, as once, few, many or a class for expanded clones.

CDR3 DNA: TGTGCCAGCAGCCCCCGGGACAGGGGGCGGAATGGCTACACCTTC
CDR3 protein: CASSPRDRGRNGYTF
clone size: NA
D gene: TRBD1
J gene: TRBJ1-2
V gene: TRBV7-2

CDR3 DNA: TGTGCCAGTAGTGTAGGGAGGGGAAACTATGGCTACACCTTC
CDR3 protein: CASSVGRGNYGYTF
clone size: NA
D gene: NA
J gene: TRBJ1-2
V gene: TRBV19

CDR3 DNA: TGCGCCAGCAGATGGACAGGGGGCGACTCCTACAATGAGCAGTTCTTC
CDR3 protein: CASRWTGGDSYNEQFF
clone size: NA
D gene: TRBD1
J gene: TRBJ2-1
V gene: TRBV5-1

CDR3 DNA: TGTGCCAGTAGTATAGAAGAACTAGCGGGGGTGACCACAGATACGCAGTATTTT
CDR3 protein: CASSIEELAGVTTDTQYF
clone size: NA
D gene: TRBD2
J gene: TRBJ2-3
V gene: TRBV19

CDR3 DNA: TGTGCCAGCAGTGCCGGGACAGGGACCTACGAGCAGTACTTC
CDR3 protein: CASSAGTGTYEQYF
clone size: NA
D gene: TRBD1
J gene: TRBJ2-7
V gene: TRBV28

CDR3 DNA: TGTGCCAGCAGCGGTTACGGGACAGAGGGGGAGACCCAGTACTTC
CDR3 protein: CASSGYGTEGETQYF
clone size: once
D gene: TRBD1
J gene: TRBJ2-5
V gene: TRBV5-5

CDR3 DNA: TGCGCCAGCAGCTTGGCCGGCAGGCGCTACAATGAGCAGTTCTTC
CDR3 protein: CASSLAGRRYNEQFF
clone size: NA
D gene: NA
J gene: TRBJ2-1
V gene: TRBV5-1

CDR3 DNA: TGTGCCAGCAGGGACAGGGGAGCGATGAATGAAAAACTGTTTTTT
CDR3 protein: CASRDRGAMNEKLFF
clone size: NA
D gene: TRBD1
J gene: TRBJ1-4
V gene: TRBV6-5

CDR3 DNA: TGTGCCAGCAGTTTCCCCGGGTTACTGTTTTTT
CDR3 protein: CASSFPGLLFF
clone size: once
D gene: NA
J gene: TRBJ2-2
V gene: TRBV12-3/TRBV12-4

CDR3 DNA: TGTGCCAGCAGCTCCGGGTCGGCCACCGGGGAGCTGTTTTTT
CDR3 protein: CASSSGSATGELFF
clone size: NA
D gene: NA
J gene: TRBJ2-2
V gene: TRBV5-5

CDR3 DNA: TGTGCCAGCAGCCCGGAAGGAGGGAGGGCGCGCTACGAGCAGTACTTC
CDR3 protein: CASSPEGGRARYEQYF
clone size: NA
D gene: TRBD2
J gene: TRBJ2-7
V gene: TRBV7-9

CDR3 DNA: TGTGCCACCAGCGGACTCAGCACAGATACGCAGTATTTT
CDR3 protein: CATSGLSTDTQYF
clone size: NA
D gene: NA
J gene: TRBJ2-3
V gene: TRBV24-1

CDR3 DNA: TGTGCCAGCAGCTTAGACAGGGGGACCTACGAGCAGTACTTC
CDR3 protein: CASSLDRGTYEQYF
clone size: few
D gene: TRBD1
J gene: TRBJ2-7
V gene: TRBV11-2

CDR3 DNA: TGTGCCAGCAGGGGTGGGGGCGCGAGGTTAAAGCAGTACTTC
CDR3 protein: CASRGGGARLKQYF
clone size: NA
D gene: NA
J gene: TRBJ2-7
V gene: TRBV27

CDR3 DNA: TGTGCCAGCAGTAGGGGTCGGGGCAGGGGGCACGGTAATGAAAAACTGTTTTTT
CDR3 protein: CASSRGRGRGHGNEKLFF
clone size: NA
D gene: TRBD1
J gene: TRBJ1-4
V gene: TRBV7-2

CDR3 DNA: TGTGCCAGCAGCCGGGACAGGGGTACCTACGAGCAGTACTTC
CDR3 protein: CASSRDRGTYEQYF
clone size: NA
D gene: TRBD1
J gene: TRBJ2-7
V gene: TRBV4-2

CDR3 DNA: TGTGCCAGCAGCCCTCCCCTCAGATTACAGGGGAGCGCAGATACGCAGTATTTT
CDR3 protein: CASSPPLRLQGSADTQYF
clone size: NA
D gene: TRBD1
J gene: TRBJ2-3
V gene: TRBV3-1/TRBV3-2

CDR3 DNA: TGCGCCAGCAGCCCGGACAGGGCAAAGAACACTGAAGCTTTCTTT
CDR3 protein: CASSPDRAKNTEAFF
clone size: NA
D gene: TRBD1
J gene: TRBJ1-1
V gene: TRBV5-1

CDR3 DNA: TGTGCCAGCAGCCCCCTCGGGGGCGGGGGGTACCTCACAGATACGCAGTATTTT
CDR3 protein: CASSPLGGGGYLTDTQYF
clone size: NA
D gene: TRBD2
J gene: TRBJ2-3
V gene: TRBV5-6

CDR3 DNA: TGTGCCAGTAGTCCCCCTGGGACACTCCCATCGGGTGGCTACACCTTC
CDR3 protein: CASSPPGTLPSGGYTF
clone size: once
D gene: NA
J gene: TRBJ1-2
V gene: TRBV19

CDR3 DNA: TGTGCCAGCAGGGCCATCGACAGGGGACCTTTGGATACGCAGTATTTT
CDR3 protein: CASRAIDRGPLDTQYF
clone size: NA
D gene: TRBD1
J gene: TRBJ2-3
V gene: TRBV2

CDR3 DNA: TGTGCCAGCAGAAGGGGGGGTGAGCAGTTCTTC
CDR3 protein: CASRRGGEQFF
clone size: NA
D gene: NA
J gene: TRBJ2-1
V gene: TRBV11-1

CDR3 DNA: TGCGCCAGCAGCCTCACAGGACAGGGGGCTTCTCCCTACACCTTC
CDR3 protein: CASSLTGQGASPYTF
clone size: once
D gene: TRBD1
J gene: TRBJ1-2
V gene: TRBV5-1

CDR3 DNA: TGTGCCAGCAGTGACTCAAGGGGGCACGGGGCCAACGTCCTGACTTTC
CDR3 protein: CASSDSRGHGANVLTF
clone size: few
D gene: TRBD1
J gene: TRBJ2-6
V gene: TRBV6-4

CDR3 DNA: TGTGCCAGCAGCCAAGCTAGCTGGGGGGACGGTCGAGAGACCCAGTACTTC
CDR3 protein: CASSQASWGDGRETQYF
clone size: few
D gene: NA
J gene: TRBJ2-5
V gene: TRBV3-1/TRBV3-2

CDR3 DNA: TGTGCCAGCAGCTCGGGACAGCCGAACACTGAAGCTTTCTTT
CDR3 protein: CASSSGQPNTEAFF
clone size: NA
D gene: TRBD1
J gene: TRBJ1-1
V gene: TRBV9

CDR3 DNA: TGTGCCAGCAGCTTAAACGGAGATAATGAAAAACTGTTTTTT
CDR3 protein: CASSLNGDNEKLFF
clone size: medium-sized
D gene: NA
J gene: TRBJ1-4
V gene: TRBV7-2

CDR3 DNA: TGTGCCAGCAGGAGGGCAGGAAATTCACCCCTCCACTTT
CDR3 protein: CASRRAGNSPLHF
clone size: NA
D gene: NA
J gene: TRBJ1-6
V gene: TRBV3-1/TRBV3-2

CDR3 DNA: TGTGCCAGCACCTCACTAGCGGGGGGGCTGGGAGGGCAGTATTTT
CDR3 protein: CASTSLAGGLGGQYF
clone size: NA
D gene: TRBD2
J gene: TRBJ2-3
V gene: TRBV7-2

CDR3 DNA: TGTGCCAGCAGTTACTCGGACAGGGTTGGAGGCAATCAGCCCCAGCATTTT
CDR3 protein: CASSYSDRVGGNQPQHF
clone size: NA
D gene: TRBD1
J gene: TRBJ1-5
V gene: TRBV6-2/TRBV6-3

CDR3 DNA: TGTGCCAGCAGTTCCGGGGGGCATACCTACAATGAGCAGTTCTTC
CDR3 protein: CASSSGGHTYNEQFF
clone size: NA
D gene: NA
J gene: TRBJ2-1
V gene: TRBV6-5

CDR3 DNA: TGTGCCATCAGGGCGACAGGGGCGAACACCGGGGAGCTGTTTTTT
CDR3 protein: CAIRATGANTGELFF
clone size: NA
D gene: TRBD1
J gene: TRBJ2-2
V gene: TRBV10-3

CDR3 DNA: TGTGCCAGCAGCCAAGGCGGGGGAGGTATAAATACGCAGTATTTT
CDR3 protein: CASSQGGGGINTQYF
clone size: NA
D gene: TRBD2
J gene: TRBJ2-3
V gene: TRBV3-1/TRBV3-2

CDR3 DNA: TGTGCCAGTAGCAACCGCGCGGCCACTAGCACAGATACGCAGTATTTT
CDR3 protein: CASSNRAATSTDTQYF
clone size: NA
D gene: NA
J gene: TRBJ2-3
V gene: TRBV19

CDR3 DNA: TGTGCCAGCAGCCTCCGACATGTGAACACTGAAGCTTTCTTT
CDR3 protein: CASSLRHVNTEAFF
clone size: NA
D gene: NA
J gene: TRBJ1-1
V gene: TRBV14

CDR3 DNA: TGTGCCAGCAGTTTTAGCGGGAGGACAGATACGCAGTATTTT
CDR3 protein: CASSFSGRTDTQYF
clone size: NA
D gene: TRBD2
J gene: TRBJ2-3
V gene: TRBV6-5

CDR3 DNA: TGTGCCAGCAGCTTAGCAGGGAGGGGTGTTGGCTACACCTTC
CDR3 protein: CASSLAGRGVGYTF
clone size: NA
D gene: NA
J gene: TRBJ1-2
V gene: TRBV7-9

CDR3 DNA: TGTGCCAGTAGTATCGGGGGGCCCGGAAACACCATATATTTT
CDR3 protein: CASSIGGPGNTIYF
clone size: NA
D gene: NA
J gene: TRBJ1-3
V gene: TRBV19

CDR3 DNA: TGTGCCAGCAGTGAGAGCGGGGGGCATCAGCCCCAGCATTTT
CDR3 protein: CASSESGGHQPQHF
clone size: once
D gene: NA
J gene: TRBJ1-5
V gene: TRBV2

CDR3 DNA: TGTGCCAGCAGCGTAGATCAGGGGCTCTATGGCTACACCTTC
CDR3 protein: CASSVDQGLYGYTF
clone size: NA
D gene: NA
J gene: TRBJ1-2
V gene: TRBV9

CDR3 DNA: TGTGCCAGCAGCTTAGGTTCAGGGGGGTACGAGCAGTACTTC
CDR3 protein: CASSLGSGGYEQYF
clone size: NA
D gene: NA
J gene: TRBJ2-7
V gene: TRBV7-2

CDR3 DNA: TGCGCCAGCAGCTTGGCTCAGGGGGCTTTTAGGGAGCAGTACTTC
CDR3 protein: CASSLAQGAFREQYF
clone size: NA
D gene: TRBD1
J gene: TRBJ2-7
V gene: TRBV5-1

CDR3 DNA: TGTGCCAGCAGCCTTCGCTGGGAGAGCATCTCCTCCTATAATTCACCCCTCCACTTT
CDR3 protein: CASSLRWESISSYNSPLHF
clone size: NA
D gene: NA
J gene: TRBJ1-6
V gene: TRBV7-8

CDR3 DNA: TGTGCCTGGAGCCCTAACGGGGGGGGCCAGTTCTTC
CDR3 protein: CAWSPNGGGQFF
clone size: NA
D gene: TRBD2
J gene: TRBJ2-1
V gene: TRBV30

CDR3 DNA: TGTGCCAGCAGCTTAACGGGGGGAAGCACAGATACGCAGTATTTT
CDR3 protein: CASSLTGGSTDTQYF
clone size: once
D gene: NA
J gene: TRBJ2-3
V gene: TRBV7-3

CDR3 DNA: TGTGCCAGCAGTCGAGGACAGCCGATATACTTTAACTATGGCTACACCTTC
CDR3 protein: CASSRGQPIYFNYGYTF
clone size: NA
D gene: NA
J gene: TRBJ1-2
V gene: TRBV6-6

CDR3 DNA: TGTGCCAGTAGTACCCCCGCCAGGGGAGTCGACGAGCAGTACTTC
CDR3 protein: CASSTPARGVDEQYF
clone size: NA
D gene: NA
J gene: TRBJ2-7
V gene: TRBV19

CDR3 DNA: TGTGCCAGCAGCTTAAGTGCGGGTATCTCCTACGAGCAGTACTTC
CDR3 protein: CASSLSAGISYEQYF
clone size: NA
D gene: NA
J gene: TRBJ2-7
V gene: TRBV7-2

CDR3 DNA: TGTGCCAGCAGTTTTAAAGAGACCCAGTACTTC
CDR3 protein: CASSFKETQYF
clone size: NA
D gene: NA
J gene: TRBJ2-5
V gene: TRBV12-3/TRBV12-4

CDR3 DNA: TGTGCCAGCAGCCTCACGGGGGTGATGCGGATCTTC
CDR3 protein: CASSLTGVMRIF
clone size: NA
D gene: NA
J gene: TRBJ2-1
V gene: TRBV6-5

CDR3 DNA: TGTGCCAGCAGTTATACAGGGGTCTCCTACGAGCAGTACTTC
CDR3 protein: CASSYTGVSYEQYF
clone size: NA
D gene: TRBD1
J gene: TRBJ2-7
V gene: TRBV7-9